This TCR beta chain came from a study of post-analysis software for immune sequencing data. Study-wide background: Included courses were relapsing-remitting and secondary progressive multiple sclerosis; progressive-relapsing multiple sclerosis was also included. Overall study findings and caveats: Samples prepared in the same batch strongly co-clustered by F measure.

For this clonotype: What it recognizes is unknown.

The authors incorporated unique molecular identifiers into the TCR beta cDNA libraries. TCRdb re-analysed the PCR reads in MiXCR, keeping a single row per CDR3 protein. The data show a few hundred thousand distinct CDR3 sequences, around 33% seen once. The receptor's source is a girl between 10 and 17 years old with multiple sclerosis. The material sequenced was blood.

The CDR3 loop reads CSVEDSWRGGYTF. The CDR3 region has the DNA TGCAGCGTTGAAGATAGCTGGAGGGGTGGCTACACCTTC. The rearrangement links TRBV29-1 to TRBJ1-2, with D maybe TRBD1 (5 bases). The V end lost 0 bases, the J end lost 7 bases, and 12 bases lay between the germline ends. Germline loops: CDR1 SQVTM, CDR2 ANQGSEA. The CDR3 runs 13 residues. The entire variable domain, with the rest obtained from reference TRBV29-1 and TRBJ1-2, is as follows: SAVISQKPSRDICQRGTSLTIQCQVDSQVTMMFWYRQQPGQSLTLIATANQGSEATYESGFVIDKFPISRPNLTFSTLTVSNMSPEDSSIYLCSVEDSWRGGYTFGSGTRLTVV.